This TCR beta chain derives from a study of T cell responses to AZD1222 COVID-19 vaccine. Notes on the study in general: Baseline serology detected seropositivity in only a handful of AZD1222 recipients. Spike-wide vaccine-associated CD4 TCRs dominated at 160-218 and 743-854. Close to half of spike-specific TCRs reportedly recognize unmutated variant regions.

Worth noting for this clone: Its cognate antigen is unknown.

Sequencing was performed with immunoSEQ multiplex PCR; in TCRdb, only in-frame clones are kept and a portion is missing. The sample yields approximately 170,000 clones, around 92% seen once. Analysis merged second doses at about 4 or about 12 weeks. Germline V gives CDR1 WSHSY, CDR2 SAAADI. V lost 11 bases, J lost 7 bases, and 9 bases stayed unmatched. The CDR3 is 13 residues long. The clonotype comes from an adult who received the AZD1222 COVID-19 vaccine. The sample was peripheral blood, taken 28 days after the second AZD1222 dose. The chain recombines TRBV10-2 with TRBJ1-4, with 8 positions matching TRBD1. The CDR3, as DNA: TGCGCCTGCATGGACAGGGAGAGTGAAAAACTGTTTTTT. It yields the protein CACMDRESEKLFF.